This entry lists 6 T cell receptor beta chains sequenced from one sample in a study of shared clonotypes between healthy human individuals. Generated by immunoSEQ multiplex PCR, the TCRdb table keeps only in-frame clones and is missing some. The sample consists of some 1 million clones, 70% to 80% of them appearing once. What was sequenced was memory CD4+ T cells sorted from blood. The subset: CD45RA-negative fraction. Receptor source: a man between 18 and 35 years old in good health.

This chain connects TRBV5-4 to TRBJ1-1, with D possibly being TRBD1 (5 bases). Germline V gene sequence: CDR1 SGHNT, CDR2 YYREEE (reference sequence). V gave up 2 bases and J gave up 6 bases, with 14 bases separating them. The CDR3 is made up of 14 amino acids. CDR3 nucleotides: TGTGCCAGCAGCTTTGGCGGTGGGGGGTCTGAAGCTTTCTTT. It codes for CASSFGGGGSEAFF.

The chain uses TRBV5-4 and TRBJ2-7; 8 nucleotides agree with TRBD1. J gave up 11 bases and V 4 bases, and 5 bases lay outside the gene matches. The CDR3 length is 11 residues. Germline CDR1 reads SGHNT; CDR2 reads YYREEE (reference sequence). The CDR3 coding sequence is TGTGCCAGCAGCGCCACGGGACAGGAGTACTTC. Its protein product is CASSATGQEYF. Full variable domain (rest looked up from reference TRBV5-4 and TRBJ2-7): ETGVTQSPTHLIKTRGQQVTLRCSSQSGHNTVSWYQQALGQGPQFIFQYYREEENGRGNFPPRFSGLQFPNYSSELNVNALELDDSALYLCASSATGQEYFGPGTRLTVT.

This clone was detected a few times. CDR3 loop: CASSLGPTRYTDTQYF. The CDR3 DNA is TGTGCCAGCAGCCTAGGCCCGACTAGGTACACAGATACGCAGTATTTT. V and J are TRBV5-8 and TRBJ2-3; weak D call: TRBD2 (6 bases). The CDR3 is made up of 16 amino acids. Trimming left V 4 bases short and J 2 bases short, with 17 bases between. Looked up from germline, CDR1 is SGHTS and CDR2 is YDEGEE.

The chain employs TRBV5-1 and TRBJ2-6, with D unresolved. This CDR3 region has 14 residues. Germline CDR1 and CDR2: SGHRS and YFSETQ. Trimming shortened V by 2 bases and J by 0 bases, and 3 bases separated the two germline ends. The CDR3 nucleotides are TGCGCCAGCAGCTTAGCCTCTGGGGCCAACGTCCTGACTTTC. This gives the protein CASSLASGANVLTF.

The V and J genes are TRBV11-2 and TRBJ2-5, with D possibly called TRBD1 or TRBD2 (6 bases each). V was cut by 4 bases and J by 1 base, with 19 bases left in between. This CDR3 spans 17 amino acids. Per germline, CDR1 SGHAT and CDR2 FQNNGV. The CDR3 sequence is CASSSLGGGVRQETQYF. The CDR3 DNA reads TGTGCCAGCAGCTCACTGGGGGGCGGGGTCCGCCAAGAGACCCAGTACTTC. The variable domain in full, completed from reference TRBV11-2 and TRBJ2-5, reads EAGVAQSPRYKIIEKRQSVAFWCNPISGHATLYWYQQILGQGPKLLIQFQNNGVVDDSQLPKDRFSAERLKGVDSTLKIQPAKLEDSAVYLCASSSLGGGVRQETQYFGPGTRLLVL.

The rearrangement joins TRBV5-1 to TRBJ1-2, with 9 bases fitting TRBD1. The V segment lost 4 bases and the J segment 6 bases; nucleotides outside the gene matches: 13. CDR1 SGHRS and CDR2 YFSETQ come from the germline V gene. The length of the CDR3 is 16 residues. The CDR3 loop is CASSEGQGLMMNGYTF. The CDR3 DNA reads as TGCGCCAGCAGCGAGGGACAGGGTTTGATGATGAATGGCTACACCTTC.